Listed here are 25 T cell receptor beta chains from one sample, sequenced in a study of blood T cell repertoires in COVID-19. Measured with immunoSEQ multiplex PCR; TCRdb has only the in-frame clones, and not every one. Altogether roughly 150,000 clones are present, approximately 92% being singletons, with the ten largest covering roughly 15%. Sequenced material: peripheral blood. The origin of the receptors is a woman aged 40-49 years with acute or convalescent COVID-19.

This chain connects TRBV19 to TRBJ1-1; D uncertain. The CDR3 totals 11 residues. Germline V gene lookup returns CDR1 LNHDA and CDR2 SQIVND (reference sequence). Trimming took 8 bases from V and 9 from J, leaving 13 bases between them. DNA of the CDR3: TGTGCCAGTGGTGCGGGGTTTAAAGCTTTCTTT. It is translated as CASGAGFKAFF.

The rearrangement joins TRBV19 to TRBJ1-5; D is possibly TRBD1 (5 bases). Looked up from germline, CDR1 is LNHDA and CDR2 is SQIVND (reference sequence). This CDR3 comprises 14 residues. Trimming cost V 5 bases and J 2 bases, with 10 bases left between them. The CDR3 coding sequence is TGTGCCAGTAGTCGACAGTGGCGCAATCAGCCCCAGCATTTT. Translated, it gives CASSRQWRNQPQHF.

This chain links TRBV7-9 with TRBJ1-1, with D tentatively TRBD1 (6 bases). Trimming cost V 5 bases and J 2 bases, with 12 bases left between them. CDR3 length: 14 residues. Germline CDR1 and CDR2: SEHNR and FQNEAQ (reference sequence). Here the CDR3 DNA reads TGTGCCAGCAGCCCAGTACAGGGAAACACTGAAGCTTTCTTT. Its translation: CASSPVQGNTEAFF.

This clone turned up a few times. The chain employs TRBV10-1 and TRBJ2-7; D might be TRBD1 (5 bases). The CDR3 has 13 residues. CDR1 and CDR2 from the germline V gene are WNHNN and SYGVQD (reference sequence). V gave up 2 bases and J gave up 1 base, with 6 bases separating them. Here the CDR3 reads CASSETGSYEQYF. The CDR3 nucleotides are TGCGCCAGCAGTGAGACAGGATCCTACGAGCAGTACTTC.

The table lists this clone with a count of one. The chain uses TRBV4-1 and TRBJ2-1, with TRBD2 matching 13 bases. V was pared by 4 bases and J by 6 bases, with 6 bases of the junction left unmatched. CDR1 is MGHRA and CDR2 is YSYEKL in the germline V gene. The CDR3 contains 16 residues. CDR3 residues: CASSRTGTSGVNEQFF. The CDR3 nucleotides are TGCGCCAGCAGCCGCACCGGGACTAGCGGGGTCAATGAGCAGTTCTTC.

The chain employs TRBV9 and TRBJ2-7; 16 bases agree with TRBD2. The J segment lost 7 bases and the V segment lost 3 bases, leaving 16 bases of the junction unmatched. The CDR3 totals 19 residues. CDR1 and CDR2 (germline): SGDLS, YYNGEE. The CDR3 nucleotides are TGTGCCAGCAGCGGGAACCCCGGGACTAGCGGGAGGGCCTCGGTAGAGCAGTACTTC. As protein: CASSGNPGTSGRASVEQYF.

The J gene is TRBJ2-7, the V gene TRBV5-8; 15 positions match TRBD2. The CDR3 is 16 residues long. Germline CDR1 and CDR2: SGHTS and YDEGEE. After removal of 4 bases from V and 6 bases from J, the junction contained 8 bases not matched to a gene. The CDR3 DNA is TGTGCCAGCAGCCTAAGGACTAGCGGGAGGGTTTTCGAGCAGTACTTC. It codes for CASSLRTSGRVFEQYF. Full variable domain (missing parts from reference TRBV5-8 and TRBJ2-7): EAGVTQSPTHLIKTRGQQATLRCSPISGHTSVYWYQQALGLGLQFLLWYDEGEERNRGNFPPRFSGRQFPNYSSELNVNALELEDSALYLCASSLRTSGRVFEQYFGPGTRLTVT.

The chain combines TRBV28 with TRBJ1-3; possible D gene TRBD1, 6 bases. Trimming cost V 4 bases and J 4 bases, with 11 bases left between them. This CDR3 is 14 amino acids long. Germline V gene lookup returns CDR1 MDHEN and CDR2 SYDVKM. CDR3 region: CASSSGTPGNTIYF. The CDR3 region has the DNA TGTGCCAGCAGTTCAGGGACACCCGGAAACACCATATATTTT.

CDR3 in amino acids: CASSLGFVETEAFF. The CDR3, as DNA: TGCGCCAGCAGCTTGGGGTTCGTTGAGACTGAAGCTTTCTTT. The genes are TRBV5-1 and TRBJ1-1, with D uncertain. CDR3 length: 14 amino acids. Trimming cost V 0 bases and J 5 bases, with 11 bases left between them. Germline assignment: CDR1 SGHRS and CDR2 YFSETQ.

CDR3 nucleotide sequence: TGTGCCAGCAGTTTCGCGGGACTGAGCAATGAAAAACTGTTTTTT. Encoded protein: CASSFAGLSNEKLFF. V and J are TRBV6-5 and TRBJ1-4, with D tentatively TRBD1 (5 bases). Trimming took 4 bases from V and 5 from J, leaving 14 bases between them. The CDR3 covers 15 residues. The germline V gene has CDR1 MNHEY and CDR2 SVGAGI.

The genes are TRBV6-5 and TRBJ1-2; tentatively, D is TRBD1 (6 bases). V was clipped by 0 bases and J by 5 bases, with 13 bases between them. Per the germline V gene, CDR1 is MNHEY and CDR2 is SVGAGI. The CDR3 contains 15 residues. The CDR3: CASSYSTTGHYGYTF. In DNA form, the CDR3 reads TGTGCCAGCAGTTACTCCACGACGGGACATTATGGCTACACCTTC.

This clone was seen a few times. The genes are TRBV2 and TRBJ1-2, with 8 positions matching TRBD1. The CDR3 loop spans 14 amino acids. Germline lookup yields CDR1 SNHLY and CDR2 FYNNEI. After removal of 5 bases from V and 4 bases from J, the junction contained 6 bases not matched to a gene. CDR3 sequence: CASSRDRSSYGYTF. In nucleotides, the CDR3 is TGTGCCAGCAGTCGGGACAGGAGTTCCTATGGCTACACCTTC.

CDR3 nucleotides: TGTGCCAGCTCACCGCTAGCGGGGGGGCACGATGAGCAGTTCTTC. This encodes CASSPLAGGHDEQFF. The chain joins TRBV18 to TRBJ2-1, with 12 positions matching TRBD2. The length of the CDR3 is 15 residues. The V segment lost 3 bases and the J segment 8 bases; nucleotides outside the gene matches: 5. From germline, CDR1 is KGHSH and CDR2 LQKENI. Full variable domain (remainder filled in from reference TRBV18 and TRBJ2-1): NAGVMQNPRHLVRRRGQEARLRCSPMKGHSHVYWYRQLPEEGLKFMVYLQKENIIDESGMPKERFSAEFPKEGPSILRIQQVVRGDSAAYFCASSPLAGGHDEQFFGPGTRLTVL.

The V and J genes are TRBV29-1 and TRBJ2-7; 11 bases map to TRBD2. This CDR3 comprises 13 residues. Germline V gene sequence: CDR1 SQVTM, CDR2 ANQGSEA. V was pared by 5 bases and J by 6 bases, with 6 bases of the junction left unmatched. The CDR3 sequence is CSVFGLAGSEQYF. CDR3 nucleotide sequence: TGCAGCGTTTTTGGACTAGCGGGCTCCGAGCAGTACTTC.

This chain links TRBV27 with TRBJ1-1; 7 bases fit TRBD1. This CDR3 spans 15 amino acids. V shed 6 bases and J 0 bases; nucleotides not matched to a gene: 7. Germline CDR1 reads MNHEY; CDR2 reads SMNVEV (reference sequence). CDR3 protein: CASSLPGQMNTEAFF. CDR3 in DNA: TGTGCCAGCAGCTTACCGGGACAGATGAACACTGAAGCTTTCTTT.

CDR3: CAWSAQTTGYTF. For the CDR3, the DNA is TGTGCCTGGAGTGCCCAGACAACTGGCTACACCTTC. This chain links TRBV30 with TRBJ1-2, with D unclear. CDR1 is GTSNPN and CDR2 is SVGIG in the germline V gene (reference sequence). V was shortened by 1 base and J by 7 bases, with 10 bases between the two germline ends. This CDR3 comprises 12 residues.

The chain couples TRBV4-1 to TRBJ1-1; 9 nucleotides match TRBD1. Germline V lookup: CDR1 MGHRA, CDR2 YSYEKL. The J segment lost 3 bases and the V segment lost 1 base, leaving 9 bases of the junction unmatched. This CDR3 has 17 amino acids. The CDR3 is CASSQGPQGAFYTEAFF. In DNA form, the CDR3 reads TGCGCCAGCAGCCAAGGTCCACAGGGGGCTTTCTACACTGAAGCTTTCTTT.

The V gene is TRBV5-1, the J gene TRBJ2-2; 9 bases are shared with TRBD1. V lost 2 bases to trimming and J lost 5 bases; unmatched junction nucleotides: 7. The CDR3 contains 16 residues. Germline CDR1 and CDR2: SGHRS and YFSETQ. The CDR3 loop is CASSFSPDRGTGELFF. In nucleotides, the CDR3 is TGCGCCAGCAGCTTCTCACCGGACAGGGGAACCGGGGAGCTGTTTTTT.

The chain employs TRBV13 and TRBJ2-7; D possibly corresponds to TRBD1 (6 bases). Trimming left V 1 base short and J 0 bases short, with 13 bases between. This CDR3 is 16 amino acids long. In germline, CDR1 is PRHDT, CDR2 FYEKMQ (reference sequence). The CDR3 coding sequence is TGTGCCAGCAGCTTAGAACGCGGCAGGGGCTCCTACGAGCAGTACTTC. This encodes CASSLERGRGSYEQYF. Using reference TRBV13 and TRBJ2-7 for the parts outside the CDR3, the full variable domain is AAGVIQSPRHLIKEKRETATLKCYPIPRHDTVYWYQQGPGQDPQFLISFYEKMQSDKGSIPDRFSAQQFSDYHSELNMSSLELGDSALYFCASSLERGRGSYEQYFGPGTRLTVT.

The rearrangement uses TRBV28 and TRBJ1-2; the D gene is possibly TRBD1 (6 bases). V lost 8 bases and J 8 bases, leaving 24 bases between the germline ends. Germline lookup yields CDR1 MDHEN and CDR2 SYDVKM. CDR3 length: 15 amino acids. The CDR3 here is CASASMGAPSGGYTF. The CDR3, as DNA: TGTGCCAGCGCCTCGATGGGGGCGCCGAGTGGCGGCTACACCTTC.

The CDR3 protein is CASSKGGQLFF. CDR3 bases: TGTGCCAGCAGTAAGGGCGGGCAACTGTTTTTT. This chain joins TRBV6-6 and TRBJ1-4; D gene ambiguous. The length of the CDR3 is 11 residues. The germline V gene has CDR1 MNHNY and CDR2 SVGAGI (reference sequence). The V gene lost 5 bases and the J gene lost 12 bases, with 10 bases spanning the gap.

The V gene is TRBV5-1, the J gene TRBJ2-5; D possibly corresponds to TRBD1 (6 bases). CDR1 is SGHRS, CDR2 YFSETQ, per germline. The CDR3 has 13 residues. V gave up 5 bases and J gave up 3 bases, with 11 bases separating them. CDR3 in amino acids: CASRDGTKETQYF. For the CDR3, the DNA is TGCGCCAGCAGGGACGGGACAAAAGAGACCCAGTACTTC.

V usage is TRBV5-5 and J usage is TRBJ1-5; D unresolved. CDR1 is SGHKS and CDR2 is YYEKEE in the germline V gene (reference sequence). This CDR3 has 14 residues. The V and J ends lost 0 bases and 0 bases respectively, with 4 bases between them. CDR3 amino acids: CASSLGNSNQPQHF. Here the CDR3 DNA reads TGTGCCAGCAGCTTGGGTAATAGCAATCAGCCCCAGCATTTT.

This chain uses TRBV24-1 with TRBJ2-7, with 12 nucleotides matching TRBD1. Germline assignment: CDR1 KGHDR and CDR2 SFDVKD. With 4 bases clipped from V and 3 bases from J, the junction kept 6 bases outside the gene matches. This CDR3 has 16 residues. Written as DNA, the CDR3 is TGTGCCACCAGTGAAGGGACAGGGGGCCTCATCTACGAGCAGTACTTC. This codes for CATSEGTGGLIYEQYF.

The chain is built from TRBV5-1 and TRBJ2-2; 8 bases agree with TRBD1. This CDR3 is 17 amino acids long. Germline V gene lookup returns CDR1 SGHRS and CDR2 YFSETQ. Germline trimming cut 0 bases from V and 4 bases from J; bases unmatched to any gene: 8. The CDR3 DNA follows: TGCGCCAGCAGCTTGGCCGGGACAGGATCGGGCACCGGGGAGCTGTTTTTT. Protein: CASSLAGTGSGTGELFF.